Shown below are 23 T cell receptor beta chains from a single sample sequenced in a study of blood T cell repertoires in COVID-19. Using immunoSEQ multiplex PCR, the repertoire was profiled, and TCRdb retains in-frame clones only, with some absent. The repertoire holds more than 200,000 clones, with around 80% as singletons. Sequencing was carried out using PBMCs or T cells enriched from blood (not recorded which). The receptors were sampled from a woman in her thirties or forties with acute COVID-19.

The genes are TRBV11-2 and TRBJ1-1; 10 bases line up with TRBD1. CDR3 length: 15 amino acids. Germline lookup yields CDR1 SGHAT and CDR2 FQNNGV. V trimming: 5 bases; J trimming: 4 bases; junction bases outside the gene matches: 7. The CDR3 region is CASSGRGTGVTEAFF. CDR3 nucleotide sequence: TGTGCCAGCAGCGGCCGAGGGACAGGGGTCACTGAAGCTTTCTTT.

The rearrangement joins TRBV12-3 or TRBV12-4 to TRBJ1-1; D gene uncertain. CDR3 length: 13 amino acids. The V end lost 5 bases, the J end lost 1 base, and 8 bases lay between the germline ends. The CDR3, as DNA: TGTGCCAGCAGTGCCGGGGAGAACACTGAAGCTTTCTTT. Protein sequence: CASSAGENTEAFF.

This clone came up many times. The gene calls are TRBV5-1 and TRBJ2-1; 8 positions match TRBD2. Germline V gene data show CDR1 as SGHRS and CDR2 as YFSETQ. CDR3 size: 15 residues. With 0 bases clipped from V and 6 bases from J, the junction kept 5 bases outside the gene matches. CDR3 region: CASSLDGRAPNEQFF. The CDR3 nucleotides are TGCGCCAGCAGCTTGGACGGGAGGGCACCCAATGAGCAGTTCTTC.

J is TRBJ1-5 and V is TRBV11-2; weak D call: TRBD1 (6 bases). Germline CDR1 reads SGHAT; CDR2 reads FQNNGV. Trimming pared 6 bases from V and 5 bases from J, leaving 11 bases between. The CDR3 consists of 13 residues. CDR3 in amino acids: CASSSGVDQPQHF. Here the CDR3 DNA reads TGTGCCAGCAGTTCAGGGGTGGATCAGCCCCAGCATTTT.

Remarks on this clone: The same CDR3 can be traced to other DNA sequences in this sample. The chain couples TRBV7-3 to TRBJ2-7; D not certain. There are 13 residues in the CDR3. Germline V gives CDR1 SGHTA, CDR2 FQGTGA. The germline V and J ends were trimmed by 5 bases and 2 bases, with 10 bases remaining between them. The CDR3 DNA reads TGTGCCAGCAGCCCGGGTCCCACCTACGAGCAGTACTTC. This translates into CASSPGPTYEQYF.

The chain carries TRBV5-1 and TRBJ2-1; 8 positions agree with TRBD2. Germline CDR1 SGHRS, CDR2 YFSETQ. V lost 7 bases, J lost 2 bases, and 11 bases stayed unmatched. The CDR3 is 16 amino acids. This CDR3 is CASAPREGSAYNEQFF. DNA of the CDR3: TGCGCCAGCGCCCCCCGGGAGGGGTCTGCCTACAATGAGCAGTTCTTC. Filled out from reference TRBV5-1 and TRBJ2-1, the complete variable domain reads KAGVTQTPRYLIKTRGQQVTLSCSPISGHRSVSWYQQTPGQGLQFLFEYFSETQRNKGNFPGRFSGRQFSNSRSEMNVSTLELGDSALYLCASAPREGSAYNEQFFGPGTRLTVL.

The chain uses TRBV4-3 and TRBJ1-5; D perhaps matches TRBD1 (6 bases). V was clipped by 1 base and J by 0 bases, with 10 bases between them. The CDR3 spans 16 residues. Germline V CDR1 and CDR2: LGHNA, YSLEER. The CDR3 region has the DNA TGCGCCAGCAGCCAAGGGACAGAATATAGCAATCAGCCCCAGCATTTT. Translating it yields CASSQGTEYSNQPQHF.

The chain is built from TRBV18 and TRBJ2-7; 7 positions match TRBD1. The CDR3 extends over 15 amino acids. CDR1 and CDR2 (germline): KGHSH, LQKENI. J gave up 2 bases and V 4 bases, and 8 bases lay outside the gene matches. The CDR3 sequence is CASSLEGTAPYEQYF. The CDR3 nucleotides are TGTGCCAGCTCACTCGAAGGGACAGCGCCCTACGAGCAGTACTTC.

CDR3 sequence (DNA): TGTGCCAGCAGCTTGACAGGGGGACACGCTTTCTTT. This codes for CASSLTGGHAFF. V usage is TRBV28 and J usage is TRBJ1-1, with 9 bases fitting TRBD1. V lost 6 bases, J lost 11 bases, and 7 bases stayed unmatched. Looked up from germline, CDR1 is MDHEN and CDR2 is SYDVKM. The CDR3 runs 12 residues.

CDR3 sequence reads: CASSFSVTRNTEAFF. CDR3 DNA: TGTGCCAGCAGCTTCTCTGTAACAAGGAACACTGAAGCTTTCTTT. The V call is TRBV5-5, the J call TRBJ1-1; D unclear. From germline, CDR1 is SGHKS and CDR2 YYEKEE (reference sequence). V shed 2 bases and J shed 1 base, with 12 bases lying between them. CDR3 size: 15 residues.

The chain carries TRBV19 and TRBJ1-5; 9 bases fit TRBD1. The CDR3 extends over 15 amino acids. The ends lost 4 bases at V and 6 bases at J; junction bases unmatched: 7. Looked up from germline, CDR1 is LNHDA and CDR2 is SQIVND (reference sequence). The CDR3 protein is CASSTGQGSGQPQHF. The CDR3 DNA sequence: TGTGCCAGTAGTACCGGACAGGGGAGCGGTCAGCCCCAGCATTTT. Full variable domain (rest looked up from reference TRBV19 and TRBJ1-5): DGGITQSPKYLFRKEGQNVTLSCEQNLNHDAMYWYRQDPGQGLRLIYYSQIVNDFQKGDIAEGYSVSREKKESFPLTVTSAQKNPTAFYLCASSTGQGSGQPQHFGDGTRLSIL.

This clone was seen at least ten times. The chain has TRBV6-1 and TRBJ2-3; 9 bases are shared with TRBD1. Germline CDR1 and CDR2: MNHNS and SASEGT. The CDR3 is made up of 17 amino acids. The V and J ends lost 4 bases and 3 bases, in that order; junction bases with no gene match: 11. DNA for the CDR3: TGTGCCAGCAGTGTTCCATCGGCGGACAGGGGAACAGATACGCAGTATTTT. The encoded protein is CASSVPSADRGTDTQYF.

The rearrangement links TRBV29-1 to TRBJ1-2; 7 nucleotides align to TRBD1. The trim removed 7 bases at V and 2 bases at J, leaving 4 bases unmatched. CDR3 length: 12 amino acids. CDR1 is SQVTM and CDR2 is ANQGSEA in the germline V gene. In nucleotides, the CDR3 is TGCAGCGCCGCGACAGGGAACTATGGCTACACCTTC. This translates into CSAATGNYGYTF.

The rearrangement uses TRBV7-3 and TRBJ2-3, with 13 bases matching TRBD2. The CDR3 totals 15 residues. Trimming cost V 5 bases and J 7 bases; bases outside gene matches: 6. Germline-derived CDR1 and CDR2 are SGHTA and FQGTGA. Written as DNA, the CDR3 is TGTGCCAGCAGCCAACGGACTAGCGGGAGAAATACGCAGTATTTT. Translation: CASSQRTSGRNTQYF.

This clone has a handful of counts. The genes are TRBV20-1 and TRBJ2-3, with TRBD2 matching 9 bases. With 3 bases clipped from V and 2 bases from J, the junction kept 9 bases outside the gene matches. The germline CDR1 and CDR2 sequences are DFQATT and SNEGSKA (reference sequence). CDR3 length: 16 amino acids. Here the CDR3 DNA reads TGCAGTGCTAGTAAGTCGGCGGGAGGGATCACAGATACGCAGTATTTT. Its translation: CSASKSAGGITDTQYF.

This chain links TRBV7-3 with TRBJ1-1; no firm D call. Trimming removed 1 base from V and 0 bases from J, with 9 bases in between. From germline, CDR1 is SGHTA and CDR2 FQGTGA. This CDR3 has 15 amino acids. The CDR3 nucleotides read TGTGCCAGCAGCTTAAGCGGCAGCATGAACACTGAAGCTTTCTTT. It specifies CASSLSGSMNTEAFF.

This chain uses TRBV4-3 with TRBJ1-3; no clear D. Germline V gives CDR1 LGHNA, CDR2 YSLEER. CDR3 length equals 16 residues. The germline V and J ends were trimmed by 0 bases and 2 bases, with 11 bases remaining between them. CDR3 protein: CASSQDQREPGNTIYF. DNA of the CDR3: TGCGCCAGCAGCCAAGATCAACGGGAGCCTGGAAACACCATATATTTT.

The rearrangement joins TRBV18 to TRBJ1-5; D remains unclear. The CDR3 extends over 13 amino acids. V lost 3 bases and J 6 bases, leaving 9 bases between the germline ends. Per germline, CDR1 KGHSH and CDR2 LQKENI. In nucleotides, the CDR3 is TGTGCCAGCTCACCCGCGTCGGGTCAGCCCCAGCATTTT. It codes for CASSPASGQPQHF. Full variable domain (missing parts from reference TRBV18 and TRBJ1-5): NAGVMQNPRHLVRRRGQEARLRCSPMKGHSHVYWYRQLPEEGLKFMVYLQKENIIDESGMPKERFSAEFPKEGPSILRIQQVVRGDSAAYFCASSPASGQPQHFGDGTRLSIL.

This clone was picked up one time. The chain couples TRBV5-4 to TRBJ2-3; 11 positions agree with TRBD2. V trimming: 4 bases; J trimming: 4 bases; junction bases outside the gene matches: 8. The CDR3 consists of 16 residues. The germline CDR1 and CDR2 sequences are SGHNT and YYREEE (reference sequence). This CDR3 is CASSPSGGFDADTQYF. The CDR3 DNA follows: TGTGCCAGCAGCCCTAGCGGGGGGTTTGACGCAGATACGCAGTATTTT.

The chain combines TRBV19 with TRBJ2-7; a weak D match, TRBD1 (6 bases). V gave up 6 bases and J gave up 11 bases, with 20 bases separating them. The CDR3 sequence is 13 residues long. CDR1 LNHDA and CDR2 SQIVND come from the germline V gene (reference sequence). The CDR3 protein is CASSRDRSQSKYF. In DNA, the CDR3 is TGTGCCAGTAGCCGCGACAGGTCTCAATCTAAGTACTTC.

This chain joins TRBV5-5 and TRBJ1-4, with unresolved D. The CDR3 sequence is 13 residues long. Trimming stripped 2 bases from V and 8 bases from J, with 10 bases between. CDR1 and CDR2 from the germline V gene are SGHKS and YYEKEE (reference sequence). The CDR3, as DNA: TGTGCCAGCAGCTTCGGTAGTAACGAAAAACTGTTTTTT. Protein product: CASSFGSNEKLFF.

The CDR3 loop reads CASFKGEGEAFF. DNA for the CDR3: TGCGCCAGCTTTAAGGGAGAGGGTGAAGCTTTCTTT. The rearrangement uses TRBV5-1 and TRBJ1-1, with D uncertain. Germline CDR1 and CDR2: SGHRS and YFSETQ. With 7 bases removed from V and 7 bases from J, the gap between germline ends came to 14 bases. The CDR3 has 12 amino acids.

With regard to this clone: This sample also contains other DNA sequences that code for the same CDR3. DNA for the CDR3: TGCAGTGCTACAGGAGGTGAGACCCAGTACTTC. It translates to CSATGGETQYF. This chain joins TRBV20-1 and TRBJ2-5; D is possibly TRBD2 (5 bases). Deletions cut 4 bases from V and 5 bases from J, with 8 bases between. Germline V gene lookup returns CDR1 DFQATT and CDR2 SNEGSKA (reference sequence). The CDR3 totals 11 residues.